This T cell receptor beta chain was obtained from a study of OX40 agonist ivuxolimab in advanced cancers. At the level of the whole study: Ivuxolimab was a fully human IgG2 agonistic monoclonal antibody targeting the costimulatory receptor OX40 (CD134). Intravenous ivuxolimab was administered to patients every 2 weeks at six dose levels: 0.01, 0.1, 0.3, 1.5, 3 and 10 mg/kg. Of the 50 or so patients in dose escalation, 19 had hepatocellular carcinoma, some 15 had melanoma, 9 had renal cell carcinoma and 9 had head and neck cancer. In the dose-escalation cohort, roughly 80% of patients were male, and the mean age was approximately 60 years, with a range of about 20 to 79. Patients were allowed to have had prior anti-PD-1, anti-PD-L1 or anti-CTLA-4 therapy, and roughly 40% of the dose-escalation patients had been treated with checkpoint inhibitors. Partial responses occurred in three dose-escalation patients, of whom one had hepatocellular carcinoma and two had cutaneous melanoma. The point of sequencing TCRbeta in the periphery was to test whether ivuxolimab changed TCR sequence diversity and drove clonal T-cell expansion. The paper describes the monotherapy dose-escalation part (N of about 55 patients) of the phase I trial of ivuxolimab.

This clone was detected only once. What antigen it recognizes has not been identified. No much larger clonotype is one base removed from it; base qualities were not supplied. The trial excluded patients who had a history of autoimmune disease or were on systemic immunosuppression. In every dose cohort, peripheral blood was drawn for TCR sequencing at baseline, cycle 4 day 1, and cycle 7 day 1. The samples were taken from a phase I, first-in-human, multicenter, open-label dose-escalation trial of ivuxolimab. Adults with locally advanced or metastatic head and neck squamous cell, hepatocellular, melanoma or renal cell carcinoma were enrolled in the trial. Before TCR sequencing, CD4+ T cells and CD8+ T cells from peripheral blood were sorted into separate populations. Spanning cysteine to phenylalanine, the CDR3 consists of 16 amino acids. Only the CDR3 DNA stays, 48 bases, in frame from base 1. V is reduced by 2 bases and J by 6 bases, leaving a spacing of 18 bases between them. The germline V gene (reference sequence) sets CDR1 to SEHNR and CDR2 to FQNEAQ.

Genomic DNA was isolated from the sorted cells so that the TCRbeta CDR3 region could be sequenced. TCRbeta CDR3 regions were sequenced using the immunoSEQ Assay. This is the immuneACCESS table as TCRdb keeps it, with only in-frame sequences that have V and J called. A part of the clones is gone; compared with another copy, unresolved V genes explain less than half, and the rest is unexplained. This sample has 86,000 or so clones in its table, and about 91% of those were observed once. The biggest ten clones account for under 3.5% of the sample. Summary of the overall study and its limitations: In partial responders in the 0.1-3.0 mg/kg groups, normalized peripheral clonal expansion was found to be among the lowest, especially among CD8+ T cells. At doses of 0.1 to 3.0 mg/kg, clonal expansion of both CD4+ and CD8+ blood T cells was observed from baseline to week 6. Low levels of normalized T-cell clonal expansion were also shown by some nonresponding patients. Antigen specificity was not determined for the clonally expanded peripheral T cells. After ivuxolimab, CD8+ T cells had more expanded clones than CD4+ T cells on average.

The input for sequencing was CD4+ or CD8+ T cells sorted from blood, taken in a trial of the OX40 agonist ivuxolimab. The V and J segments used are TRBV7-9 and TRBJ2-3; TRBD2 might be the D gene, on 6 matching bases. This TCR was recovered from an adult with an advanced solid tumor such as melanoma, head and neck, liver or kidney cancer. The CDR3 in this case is CASSLLGDSLADTQYF. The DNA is TGTGCCAGCAGCTTATTAGGGGACTCACTCGCGGATACGCAGTATTTT.